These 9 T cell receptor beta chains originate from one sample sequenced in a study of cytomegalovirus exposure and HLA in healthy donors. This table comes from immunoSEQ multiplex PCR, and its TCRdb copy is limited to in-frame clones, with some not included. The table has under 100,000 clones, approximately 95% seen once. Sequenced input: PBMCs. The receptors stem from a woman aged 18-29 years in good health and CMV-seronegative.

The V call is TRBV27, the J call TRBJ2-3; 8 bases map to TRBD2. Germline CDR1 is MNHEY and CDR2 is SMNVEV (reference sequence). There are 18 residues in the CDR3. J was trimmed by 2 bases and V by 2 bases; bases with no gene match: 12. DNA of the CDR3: TGTGCCAGCAGTTTACTAGAGACTAATAGCGGGGCCACAGATACGCAGTATTTT. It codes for CASSLLETNSGATDTQYF.

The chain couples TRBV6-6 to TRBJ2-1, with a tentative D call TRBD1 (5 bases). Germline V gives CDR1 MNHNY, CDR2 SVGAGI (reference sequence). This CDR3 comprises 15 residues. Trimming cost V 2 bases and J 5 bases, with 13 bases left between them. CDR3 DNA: TGTGCCAGCAGTTACGGGCAGGGATGGAACAATGAGCAGTTCTTC. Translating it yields CASSYGQGWNNEQFF.

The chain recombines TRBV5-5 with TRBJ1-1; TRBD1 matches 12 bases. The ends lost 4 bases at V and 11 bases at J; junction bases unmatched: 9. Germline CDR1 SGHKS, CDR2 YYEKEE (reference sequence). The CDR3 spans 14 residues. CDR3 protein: CASSEAGTGGIAFF. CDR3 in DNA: TGTGCCAGCAGCGAAGCCGGGACAGGGGGCATCGCTTTCTTT.

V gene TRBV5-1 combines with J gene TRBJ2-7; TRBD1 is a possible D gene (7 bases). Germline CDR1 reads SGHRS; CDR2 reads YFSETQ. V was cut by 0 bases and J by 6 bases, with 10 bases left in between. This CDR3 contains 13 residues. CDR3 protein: CASSLVQGGEQYF. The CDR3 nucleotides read TGCGCCAGCAGCTTGGTTCAGGGGGGCGAGCAGTACTTC.

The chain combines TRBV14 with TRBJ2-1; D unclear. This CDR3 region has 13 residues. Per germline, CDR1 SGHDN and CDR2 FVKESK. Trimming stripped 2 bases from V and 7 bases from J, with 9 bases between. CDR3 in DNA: TGTGCCAGCAGCCAACTGGGCCTTAATGAGCAGTTCTTC. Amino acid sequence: CASSQLGLNEQFF.

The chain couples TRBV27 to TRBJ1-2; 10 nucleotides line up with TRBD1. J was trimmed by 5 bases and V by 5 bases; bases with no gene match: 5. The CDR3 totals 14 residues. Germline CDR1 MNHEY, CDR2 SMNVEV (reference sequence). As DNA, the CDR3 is TGTGCCAGCAGTCCGGACAGGGGGATTTATGGCTACACCTTC. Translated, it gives CASSPDRGIYGYTF.

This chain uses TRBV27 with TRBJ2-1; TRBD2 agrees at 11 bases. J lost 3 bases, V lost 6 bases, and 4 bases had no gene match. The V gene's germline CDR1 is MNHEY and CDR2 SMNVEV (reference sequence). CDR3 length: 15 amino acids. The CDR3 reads CASSSGTSGYNEQFF. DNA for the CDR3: TGTGCCAGCAGCTCGGGGACTAGCGGCTACAATGAGCAGTTCTTC.

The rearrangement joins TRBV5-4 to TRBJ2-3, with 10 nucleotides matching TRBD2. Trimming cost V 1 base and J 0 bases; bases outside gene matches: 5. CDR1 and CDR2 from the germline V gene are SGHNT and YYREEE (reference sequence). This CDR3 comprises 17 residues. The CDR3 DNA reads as TGTGCCAGCAGCTTGTGGGGAGCGGGAGGGAGCACAGATACGCAGTATTTT. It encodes CASSLWGAGGSTDTQYF.

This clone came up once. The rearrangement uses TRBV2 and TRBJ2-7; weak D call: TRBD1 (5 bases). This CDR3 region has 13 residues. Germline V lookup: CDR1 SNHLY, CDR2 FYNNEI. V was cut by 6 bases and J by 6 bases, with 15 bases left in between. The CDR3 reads CASSDNADTEQYF. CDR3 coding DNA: TGTGCCAGCAGCGATAACGCGGACACCGAGCAGTACTTC.